This T cell receptor beta chain originates from a study of technical replicates of blood from a handful of donors. The ends were cut back, 0 bases at V and 6 bases at J, with 13 bases in the middle. Per the germline V gene, CDR1 is SGHTS and CDR2 is YDEGEE. This CDR3 region has 15 residues. Profiled with immunoSEQ multiplex PCR; TCRdb holds only in-frame clones, not every one. The sample includes just over 95,000 clones, 90% to 96% of them seen just once. This TCR was recovered from a human donor in good health. What was sequenced was T cells isolated from PBMCs. The J gene is TRBJ2-1, the V gene TRBV5-8; D remains ambiguous. This CDR3 is CASSLEYSLSNEQFF. The CDR3 DNA reads as TGTGCCAGCAGCTTGGAATATTCGCTTAGCAATGAGCAGTTCTTC. The complete variable domain, with remaining parts taken from reference TRBV5-8 and TRBJ2-1, reads EAGVTQSPTHLIKTRGQQATLRCSPISGHTSVYWYQQALGLGLQFLLWYDEGEERNRGNFPPRFSGRQFPNYSSELNVNALELEDSALYLCASSLEYSLSNEQFFGPGTRLTVL.